The 7 T cell receptor beta chains below all came from one sample that was sequenced in a study of T-cell reconstitution after alpha-beta-depleted transplantation in children. Unique molecular identifiers were incorporated into the prepared TCRbeta library. TCRdb reanalysed the PCR reads using MiXCR and keeps one entry per CDR3 protein. The top ten hold about 1.1% of the sample, which has hundreds of thousands of distinct CDR3 sequences, 16% seen once. The material was PBMCs from the stem cell graft donor, obtained from the stem cell graft. The receptors shown here come from a human donor who donated a stem cell graft to a child with acute myeloid leukemia.

This clonotype has a handful of counts. The chain carries TRBV20-1 and TRBJ2-1, with 9 bases that match TRBD1. The CDR3 is made up of 15 amino acids. Germline CDR1 and CDR2: DFQATT and SNEGSKA (reference sequence). J was trimmed by 5 bases and V by 4 bases; bases with no gene match: 9. This CDR3 reads CSATKLGTGNNEQFF. CDR3 nucleotide sequence: TGCAGTGCTACCAAACTCGGGACAGGGAACAATGAGCAGTTCTTC.

The chain links TRBV12-3 or TRBV12-4 to TRBJ2-1; possibly TRBD1 for D (6 bases). V lost 6 bases to trimming and J lost 2 bases, with 11 bases between them. The CDR3 spans 14 residues. The CDR3 protein is CASSHTGPYNEQFF. Written as DNA, the CDR3 is TGTGCCAGCAGCCATACAGGGCCCTACAATGAGCAGTTCTTC.

This clonotype was detected many times. The V call is TRBV20-1, the J call TRBJ2-7; unclear D gene. Germline V lookup: CDR1 DFQATT, CDR2 SNEGSKA (reference sequence). The CDR3 is 11 residues long. V was cut by 5 bases and J by 3 bases, with 8 bases left in between. The CDR3 sequence is CSAADGYEQYV. DNA of the CDR3: TGCAGTGCTGCGGACGGCTACGAGCAGTACGTC.

This clonotype has only a few counts. The gene calls are TRBV20-1 and TRBJ1-2, with no clear D. Trimming took off 6 bases at V and 4 bases at J, with 18 bases between the two ends. Germline V gives CDR1 DFQATT, CDR2 SNEGSKA (reference sequence). This CDR3 comprises 14 residues. CDR3 residues: CSAPGPGRSYGYTF. CDR3 DNA: TGCAGTGCCCCCGGGCCCGGGAGGAGCTATGGCTACACCTTC.

Only a few counts were recorded for this clonotype. The rearrangement links TRBV4-3 to TRBJ1-4, with a tentative D call TRBD1 (6 bases). The CDR3 runs 16 residues. Germline values: CDR1 LGHNA, CDR2 YSLEER. V was trimmed by 3 bases and J by 5 bases, leaving 16 bases between them. The CDR3 coding sequence is TGCGCCAGCAGCCAGAGCCTACAGGGTACCAATGAAAAACTGTTTTTT. Protein product: CASSQSLQGTNEKLFF.

V is TRBV7-2 and J is TRBJ2-3; 7 bases are shared with TRBD1. V dropped 5 bases and J dropped 3; count of bases not matched to a gene: 8. Germline V gene sequence: CDR1 SGHTA, CDR2 FQGNSA. The CDR3 totals 15 residues. The CDR3 sequence is CASSPTGTGTDTQYF. CDR3 DNA: TGTGCCAGCAGCCCGACAGGGACGGGGACAGATACGCAGTATTTT.

The chain has TRBV12-3 or TRBV12-4 and TRBJ2-5; TRBD1 or TRBD2 may be the D gene (6 bases each). V lost 5 bases, J lost 3 bases, and 13 bases lay in between. This CDR3 is built from 14 residues. The CDR3 reads CASSAPRGEETQYF. In DNA, the CDR3 is TGTGCCAGCAGTGCCCCGAGGGGGGAAGAGACCCAGTACTTC.